This TCR beta chain was identified during a study of T cell responses to AZD1222 COVID-19 vaccine. Profiling relied on immunoSEQ multiplex PCR, and the TCRdb table lists in-frame clones only, not all of them. The sample has around 100,000 clones; 85% are singletons. CDR1 and CDR2 from the germline V gene are LNHDA and SQIVND (reference sequence). V was trimmed by 4 bases and J by 5 bases, leaving 9 bases between them. The CDR3 runs 12 residues. In this sample, this clone turned up once. Its antigen is not identified. Overall study findings and caveats: Reports say nearly half of spike-specific TCRs go after unmutated variant regions.

This specimen consisted of peripheral blood, obtained 28 days after the second AZD1222 dose. The chain links TRBV19 to TRBJ2-7, with D hard to call. This receptor was identified in an adult who received the AZD1222 COVID-19 vaccine. The CDR3 region is CASSRGIDEQYF. The CDR3 DNA reads as TGTGCCAGTAGTAGGGGTATCGACGAGCAGTACTTC.